The source of this TCR beta chain is a study of shared clonotypes between healthy human individuals. General study findings and limits: The small donor group covered limited genetic and exposure diversity. Relative to clonotypes present in all four donors, those not shared had lower generation probabilities.

CDR1 is MDHEN and CDR2 is SYDVKM in the germline V gene. The ends were cut back, 5 bases at V and 9 bases at J, with 20 bases in the middle. CDR3 length equals 15 residues. Tens of thousands of T cell genomes (around 190 ng DNA) went into each sorted-subset replicate. Profiled with immunoSEQ multiplex PCR; TCRdb holds only in-frame clones, not every one. The profile covers 2 million to 3 million clones, with roughly 93% appearing a single time and approximately 0.36% taken by the ten largest. On this clone itself: Its specificity is not known.

Donors were Caucasian adults residing in Nashville, Tennessee, USA. The chain has TRBV28 and TRBJ2-1; D might be TRBD1 or TRBD2, each matching 5 bases. The receptor was derived from a man aged 18 to 30 in good health. Some clones in this sample may be carry-over from other donors' samples. Sequenced material: naive CD4+ T cells from PBMCs. The sample's subset: CD45RA+ positively selected. CDR3 sequence (DNA): TGTGCCAGCAGTGGGCCGGGGACCCACCCCGGTGAGCAGTTCTTC. This encodes CASSGPGTHPGEQFF.